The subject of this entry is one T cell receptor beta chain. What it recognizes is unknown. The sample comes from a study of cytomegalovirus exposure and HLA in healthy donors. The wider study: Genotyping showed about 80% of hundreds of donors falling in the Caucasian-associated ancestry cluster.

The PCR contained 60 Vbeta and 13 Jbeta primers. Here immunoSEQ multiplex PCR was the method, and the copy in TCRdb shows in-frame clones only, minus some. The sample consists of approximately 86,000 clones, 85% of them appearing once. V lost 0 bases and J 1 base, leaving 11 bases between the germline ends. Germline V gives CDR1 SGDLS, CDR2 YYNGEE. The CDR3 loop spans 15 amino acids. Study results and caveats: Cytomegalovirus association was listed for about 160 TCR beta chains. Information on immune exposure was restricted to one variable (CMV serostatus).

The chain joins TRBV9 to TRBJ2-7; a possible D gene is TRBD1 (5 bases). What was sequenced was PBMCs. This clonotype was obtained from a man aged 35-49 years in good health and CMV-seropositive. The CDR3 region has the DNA TGTGCCAGCAGCGTAGGGGCAGGGTATTCCTACGAGCAGTACTTC. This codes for CASSVGAGYSYEQYF.